These 26 T cell receptor beta chains share one sample of origin, sequenced in a study of blood T cell repertoires in COVID-19. Produced via immunoSEQ multiplex PCR; TCRdb's table is partial and in-frame only. Among 200,000 to 300,000 clones listed, about nine tenths were seen once. Source material: PBMCs or T cells enriched from blood (not recorded which). The receptor set was obtained from a man in his forties who had recovered from COVID-19.

The CDR3 DNA is TGTGCCAGCAGCAATACAGGGTCTGAAGCTTTCTTT. Its protein is CASSNTGSEAFF. The chain combines TRBV7-9 with TRBJ1-1, with TRBD1 as a possible D gene (6 bases). This CDR3 region has 12 residues. Germline V gene lookup returns CDR1 SEHNR and CDR2 FQNEAQ (reference sequence). V was cut by 5 bases and J by 6 bases, with 10 bases left in between.

This clone appeared a single time. The genes are TRBV19 and TRBJ2-2, with D possibly matching TRBD1 (5 bases). The ends were cut back, 7 bases at V and 5 bases at J, with 17 bases in the middle. This CDR3 comprises 15 residues. Germline CDR1 is LNHDA and CDR2 is SQIVND (reference sequence). CDR3 sequence: CASMDQGSTTGELFF. Here the CDR3 DNA reads TGTGCCAGTATGGACCAGGGAAGCACGACCGGGGAGCTGTTTTTT. The full variable domain, in which reference TRBV19 and TRBJ2-2 provide the parts outside the CDR3, is DGGITQSPKYLFRKEGQNVTLSCEQNLNHDAMYWYRQDPGQGLRLIYYSQIVNDFQKGDIAEGYSVSREKKESFPLTVTSAQKNPTAFYLCASMDQGSTTGELFFGEGSRLTVL.

V is TRBV11-1 and J is TRBJ2-5; D is undetermined. Germline-derived CDR1 and CDR2 are SGHAT and FQDESV (reference sequence). The CDR3 consists of 14 residues. Trimming took off 2 bases at V and 6 bases at J, with 13 bases between the two ends. The CDR3 loop is CASSLKQETKTQYF. As DNA, the CDR3 is TGTGCCAGCAGCTTAAAGCAGGAAACGAAGACCCAGTACTTC.

The chain links TRBV28 to TRBJ1-2; D ambiguous. Germline V gene sequence: CDR1 MDHEN, CDR2 SYDVKM. The CDR3 sequence is 12 residues long. The V and J ends lost 3 bases and 6 bases respectively, with 8 bases between them. CDR3 protein: CASSFSGNGYTF. CDR3 sequence (DNA): TGTGCCAGCAGTTTCTCCGGGAATGGCTACACCTTC.

The count of this clone is one. V is TRBV9 and J is TRBJ1-2; 9 bases map to TRBD1. The germline gives CDR1 SGDLS, CDR2 YYNGEE. With 0 bases clipped from V and 5 bases from J, the junction kept 2 bases outside the gene matches. The CDR3 spans 14 residues. CDR3 nucleotide sequence: TGTGCCAGCAGCGTAGCCGGGACAGGGTATGGCTACACCTTC. Translation: CASSVAGTGYGYTF. Using reference TRBV9 and TRBJ1-2 for the parts outside the CDR3, the full variable domain is DSGVTQTPKHLITATGQRVTLRCSPRSGDLSVYWYQQSLDQGLQFLIQYYNGEERAKGNILERFSAQQFPDLHSELNLSSLELGDSALYFCASSVAGTGYGYTFGSGTRLTVV.

The rearrangement joins TRBV3-1 (or the pseudogene TRBV3-2) to TRBJ1-2; D is undetermined. Germline values: CDR1 LGHDT, CDR2 YNNKEL (reference sequence). Trimming removed 5 bases at V and 4 bases at J, with 14 bases between. This CDR3 is 14 amino acids long. The chain's CDR3 is CASSYTDASYGYTF. The CDR3 bases are TGTGCCAGCAGCTATACAGACGCGAGCTATGGCTACACCTTC.

This chain links TRBV18 with TRBJ2-2; D ambiguous. This CDR3 has 14 residues. The V gene's germline CDR1 is KGHSH and CDR2 LQKENI. With 3 bases removed from V and 4 bases from J, the gap between germline ends came to 9 bases. This CDR3 is CASSPQAVTGELFF. The CDR3 DNA follows: TGTGCCAGCTCACCCCAGGCTGTCACCGGGGAGCTGTTTTTT.

The chain links TRBV4-1 to TRBJ1-2, with 7 positions matching TRBD1. Germline loops: CDR1 MGHRA, CDR2 YSYEKL. The length of the CDR3 is 15 residues. V trimming: 4 bases; J trimming: 5 bases; junction bases outside the gene matches: 10. The CDR3 nucleotides are TGCGCCAGCAGCCTAGTAGAGGGGGCAACTTATGGCTACACCTTC. Translating it yields CASSLVEGATYGYTF.

This chain joins TRBV7-6 and TRBJ1-4, with TRBD1 matching over 7 bases. Germline V lookup: CDR1 SGHVS, CDR2 FNYEAQ. V trimming: 5 bases; J trimming: 0 bases; junction bases outside the gene matches: 12. The CDR3 covers 18 residues. The CDR3 here is CASSLRTGYGATNEKLFF. CDR3 in DNA: TGTGCCAGCAGCCTAAGGACAGGCTACGGGGCAACTAATGAAAAACTGTTTTTT.

This rearrangement joins TRBV18 to TRBJ2-7; D not resolved. The CDR3 totals 13 residues. The germline V and J ends were trimmed by 1 base and 3 bases, with 7 bases remaining between them. The germline CDR1 and CDR2 sequences are KGHSH and LQKENI. In DNA, the CDR3 is TGTGCCAGCTCACCACATTCCTACTACGAGCAGTACTTC. It codes for CASSPHSYYEQYF. Variable domain in full (rest from reference TRBV18 and TRBJ2-7): NAGVMQNPRHLVRRRGQEARLRCSPMKGHSHVYWYRQLPEEGLKFMVYLQKENIIDESGMPKERFSAEFPKEGPSILRIQQVVRGDSAAYFCASSPHSYYEQYFGPGTRLTVT.

This rearrangement joins TRBV27 to TRBJ1-5; 9 nucleotides match TRBD1. This CDR3 has 18 amino acids. V dropped 5 bases and J dropped 7; count of bases not matched to a gene: 18. The V gene's germline CDR1 is MNHEY and CDR2 SMNVEV (reference sequence). The CDR3 here is CASSPSSGTGSHRQPQHF. In DNA, the CDR3 is TGTGCCAGCAGTCCGTCGTCCGGGACAGGGTCCCACAGGCAGCCCCAGCATTTT.

V gene TRBV4-3 combines with J gene TRBJ1-1; 10 bases align to TRBD1. The length of the CDR3 is 15 residues. The J segment lost 7 bases and the V segment lost 4 bases, leaving 9 bases of the junction unmatched. Germline V gives CDR1 LGHNA, CDR2 YSLEER. CDR3 bases: TGCGCCAGCAGCCGTCCGGGACAGGGGTTTAATGAAGCTTTCTTT. It translates to CASSRPGQGFNEAFF.

This chain joins TRBV7-2 and TRBJ2-2; TRBD2 matches at 7 bases. With V trimmed by 5 bases and J by 0 bases, 12 bases remained unmatched. The CDR3 extends over 18 amino acids. Germline loops: CDR1 SGHTA, CDR2 FQGNSA. The CDR3: CASSERGGEQTNTGELFF. The DNA of the CDR3 is TGTGCCAGCAGCGAGCGTGGGGGGGAGCAAACGAACACCGGGGAGCTGTTTTTT. The full variable domain, its missing parts supplied by reference TRBV7-2 and TRBJ2-2, is GAGVSQSPSNKVTEKGKDVELRCDPISGHTALYWYRQSLGQGLEFLIYFQGNSAPDKSGLPSDRFSAERTGGSVSTLTIQRTQQEDSAVYLCASSERGGEQTNTGELFFGEGSRLTVL.

The chain combines TRBV19 with TRBJ1-1; maybe TRBD1 (6 bases). The CDR3 has 18 residues. V gave up 1 base and J gave up 0 bases, with 18 bases separating them. Germline CDR1 reads LNHDA; CDR2 reads SQIVND (reference sequence). CDR3 sequence (DNA): TGTGCCAGTAGTATAGTCGGGGCCAGGGGATCGATGAACACTGAAGCTTTCTTT. Amino acid sequence: CASSIVGARGSMNTEAFF.

The chain recombines TRBV25-1 with TRBJ1-4; 9 bases line up with TRBD1. Germline V CDR1 and CDR2: MGHDK, SYGVNS. The J segment lost 5 bases and the V segment lost 0 bases, leaving 4 bases of the junction unmatched. The CDR3 consists of 16 residues. The CDR3 DNA reads as TGTGCCAGCAGTGAATACGCCGGGACAGGGAATGAAAAACTGTTTTTT. Translated: CASSEYAGTGNEKLFF.

The rearrangement joins TRBV5-1 to TRBJ1-4; possible D gene TRBD1, 5 bases. Germline values: CDR1 SGHRS, CDR2 YFSETQ. Trimming shortened V by 0 bases and J by 4 bases, and 7 bases separated the two germline ends. The CDR3 consists of 14 residues. CDR3 amino acids: CASSLGQINEKLFF. CDR3 nucleotides: TGCGCCAGCAGCTTGGGACAGATTAATGAAAAACTGTTTTTT.

This chain uses TRBV11-3 with TRBJ2-1, with a tentative D call TRBD2 (6 bases). The CDR3 is 13 amino acids. CDR1 is SGHNT, CDR2 YENEEA, per germline. V lost 1 base and J 8 bases, leaving 9 bases between the germline ends. CDR3 sequence reads: CASSLAEGYEQFF. The CDR3 DNA reads as TGTGCCAGCAGCTTAGCGGAGGGCTATGAGCAGTTCTTC.

V and J are TRBV19 and TRBJ2-7; 9 nucleotides agree with TRBD1. Looked up from germline, CDR1 is LNHDA and CDR2 is SQIVND (reference sequence). There are 14 residues in the CDR3. The J segment lost 7 bases and the V segment lost 2 bases, leaving 6 bases of the junction unmatched. DNA for the CDR3: TGTGCCAGTAGTATAACAGGGGGCCCCGAAGAGCAGTACTTC. Protein sequence: CASSITGGPEEQYF. The full variable domain, with the rest looked up from reference TRBV19 and TRBJ2-7, is DGGITQSPKYLFRKEGQNVTLSCEQNLNHDAMYWYRQDPGQGLRLIYYSQIVNDFQKGDIAEGYSVSREKKESFPLTVTSAQKNPTAFYLCASSITGGPEEQYFGPGTRLTVT.

The chain uses TRBV7-3 and TRBJ1-2; 8 nucleotides line up with TRBD1. Per the germline V gene, CDR1 is SGHTA and CDR2 is FQGTGA. The CDR3 spans 13 residues. The V segment lost 4 bases and the J segment 8 bases; nucleotides outside the gene matches: 6. CDR3 amino acids: CASSSTGGSGYTF. The CDR3 DNA reads TGTGCCAGCAGCTCCACAGGGGGATCCGGCTACACCTTC.

The J gene is TRBJ1-2, the V gene TRBV25-1; D is ambiguous. Germline assignment: CDR1 MGHDK and CDR2 SYGVNS. The CDR3 covers 12 residues. The V end was cut by 1 base, the J end by 12 bases, with 12 bases between. This CDR3 reads CASSESSESHTF. CDR3 bases: TGTGCCAGCAGTGAATCGTCCGAAAGCCACACCTTC.

The chain carries TRBV5-1 and TRBJ1-1; 8 bases are a match to TRBD1. CDR3 length: 15 amino acids. Germline CDR1 SGHRS, CDR2 YFSETQ. Germline trimming cut 3 bases from V and 0 bases from J; bases unmatched to any gene: 4. The CDR3 loop is CASSSRTGMNTEAFF. Written as DNA, the CDR3 is TGCGCCAGCAGCTCCCGGACAGGGATGAACACTGAAGCTTTCTTT.

The rearrangement uses TRBV5-1 and TRBJ2-1, with 9 bases matching TRBD1. Germline loops: CDR1 SGHRS, CDR2 YFSETQ. This CDR3 is 18 amino acids long. Trimming took 2 bases from V and 2 from J; bases not matched to a gene: 11. Written as DNA, the CDR3 is TGCGCCAGCAGCTTCCGTCTCCCCGGGACAGGGACCTACAATGAGCAGTTCTTC. Its protein product is CASSFRLPGTGTYNEQFF.

V and J are TRBV6-4 and TRBJ1-2; 9 positions match TRBD1. Germline values: CDR1 MRHNA, CDR2 SNTAGT. The CDR3 runs to 15 residues. V was pared by 4 bases and J by 5 bases, with 8 bases of the junction left unmatched. In nucleotides, the CDR3 is TGTGCCAGCAGTGTGGAGGGACAGGGTGGATATGGCTACACCTTC. Protein product: CASSVEGQGGYGYTF.

The chain links TRBV7-2 to TRBJ1-6; the D gene is possibly TRBD1 (5 bases). The germline V gene encodes CDR1 SGHTA and CDR2 FQGNSA. V was cut by 5 bases and J by 9 bases, with 20 bases left in between. The CDR3 totals 16 residues. CDR3 sequence reads: CASSQDGDSTLSPLHF. CDR3 nucleotide sequence: TGTGCCAGCAGCCAGGATGGCGACAGTACCCTTTCACCCCTCCACTTT.

The V gene is TRBV2, the J gene TRBJ2-7; the D is unclear. The ends were cut back, 2 bases at V and 3 bases at J, with 5 bases in the middle. The CDR3 runs 12 residues. CDR1 is SNHLY, CDR2 FYNNEI, per germline. Here the CDR3 reads CASSEFRYEQYF. The DNA of the CDR3 is TGTGCCAGCAGTGAATTTCGCTACGAGCAGTACTTC.

The rearrangement joins TRBV6-5 to TRBJ1-5; the D gene is possibly TRBD1 (5 bases). The V gene lost 6 bases and the J gene lost 0 bases, with 12 bases spanning the gap. The CDR3 sequence is 15 residues long. Germline V lookup: CDR1 MNHEY, CDR2 SVGAGI. This chain's CDR3 is CASRRTPYSNQPQHF. The CDR3 DNA is TGTGCCAGCAGGCGGACACCCTATAGCAATCAGCCCCAGCATTTT.